This paragraph covers one T cell receptor beta chain sequence. Germline V gene lookup returns CDR1 SQVTM and CDR2 ANQGSEA. The CDR3 runs to 13 residues. Naive cells were sorted as CD45RO-, CCR7+, CD27+ and CD95-. This sample was taken from a study of CXCR3-negative and CXCR3-positive naive CD8 T cells. 5' RACE that incorporated UMI labels was used to prepare the TRB cDNA libraries. Following a re-call of the 5' RACE reads, TCRdb has one entry per CDR3 protein and lacks DNA. The sample includes 70,000 to 100,000 distinct CDR3 sequences. The sequencing sample was made of naive CXCR3- CD8+ T cells from blood. The subset denotes: CD45RO-CCR7+CD27+CD95- naive CD8+ T cells lacking CXCR3 (TNR3-). The clonotype originates from a human donor in good health. Some clones in this sample may be carry-over from other donors' samples. The V call is TRBV29-1, the J call TRBJ2-7. The CDR3 region is CSVEGPSSYEQYF.